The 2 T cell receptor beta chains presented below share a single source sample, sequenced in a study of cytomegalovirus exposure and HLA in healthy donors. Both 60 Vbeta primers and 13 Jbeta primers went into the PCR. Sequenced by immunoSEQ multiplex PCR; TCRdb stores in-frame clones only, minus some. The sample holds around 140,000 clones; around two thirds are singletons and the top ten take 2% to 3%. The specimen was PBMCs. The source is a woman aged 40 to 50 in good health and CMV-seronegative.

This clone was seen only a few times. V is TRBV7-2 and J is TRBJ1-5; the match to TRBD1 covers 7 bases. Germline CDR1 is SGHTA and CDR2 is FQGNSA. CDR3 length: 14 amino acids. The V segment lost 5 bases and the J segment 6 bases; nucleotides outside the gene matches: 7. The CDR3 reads CASSQQGSAQPQHF. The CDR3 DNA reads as TGTGCCAGCAGCCAACAGGGGTCAGCTCAGCCCCAGCATTTT.

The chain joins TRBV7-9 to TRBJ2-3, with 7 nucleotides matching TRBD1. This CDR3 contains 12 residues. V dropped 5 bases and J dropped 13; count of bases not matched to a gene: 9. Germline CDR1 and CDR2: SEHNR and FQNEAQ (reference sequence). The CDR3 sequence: CASSPQGVFKYF. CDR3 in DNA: TGTGCCAGCAGCCCCCAGGGGGTCTTTAAGTATTTT.